The TCR beta chain described here comes from a study of tumor-infiltrating lymphocytes in localized non-small cell lung cancer (dated by TCRdb to the early 2020s). About the full investigation: The cohort covered several histologies, both smokers and never-smokers, and patients whose samples were collected after neoadjuvant chemotherapy. TCR sequencing was one of several integrated assays, alongside flow cytometry, multiplex immunofluorescence, RNA-seq, exome sequencing and proteomics, applied to the same patients. Each patient contributed resected tumor tissue and uninvolved lung tissue from the same patient, described as non-adjacent to the tumor. In total, the ICON cohort was made up of over a hundred surgical patients who had localized non-small cell lung cancer and whose tumors were resected. The paired tumor versus uninvolved lung comparison of immunoSEQ T-cell fraction included approximately 55 patients.

Overall study outcomes, separate from this receptor: Assay coverage differed among patients according to how much tissue was available, so only a subset of the cohort had TCR sequencing. Different pieces of the same tissue were used for different assays, so technical variation could not be separated from intratumor heterogeneity. TCR-derived T-cell fraction did not differ between the flow cytometry-defined immunotypes IM1 (good prognosis) and IM2 (poor prognosis). Recurrence-free survival showed no association with tumor T-cell fraction from TCR sequencing (p = 0.61). Consistent with immunofluorescence CD3 counts, TCRbeta sequencing supported greater T cell infiltration in tumors than in uninvolved lung tissue.

A note on this clone: Its binding antigen is unknown. No much larger clone is present one base from it, and per-base qualities are unavailable.

ICON enrollment began in early 2016, and the last patient was enrolled in late 2018. Fresh tumor and matched uninvolved tissue for in-depth immune analyses, including TCR sequencing, were collected from a subcohort of around 76 patients. TCR sequencing was performed on DNA isolated from bulk tissue, without cell sorting. Compared with germline, V lacks 4 bases and J lacks 0 bases; bases without a gene match: 6. The CDR3 starts with the cysteine, ends with the phenylalanine, and has 15 residues. Left in the record is the CDR3 DNA by itself, 45 bases read in frame from the first base. CDR1 and CDR2, looked up from the germline V gene, are SGHRS and YFSETQ. TCR sequencing with the immunoSEQ assay provided the T-cell fraction in tumor and uninvolved lung tissue. In the authors' own workflow: To analyze survival, patients were divided into a high T-cell fraction group (upper tertile) and a low T-cell fraction group (lower two tertiles), and the two groups were compared using a log-rank test. A signed-rank test was used to test paired tumor versus uninvolved lung differences in T-cell fraction. The table comes from immuneACCESS by way of TCRdb, which keeps in-frame sequences with V and J called. Part of the clones is missing from these tables; in studies checked, under half for an unresolved V gene and the rest for unknown reasons. D and trimming come from the DNA, and the V and J calls and clone size come from that table. Across this sample there are 13,000 or so clones, with 75% to 85% seen only once. The top ten constitute roughly an eighth of the sample.

This chain is built from TRBV5-1 and TRBJ2-7; TRBD1 matches 8 bases in the middle. This receptor was obtained from a human donor with non-small cell lung cancer. Source material: lung tumor tissue. The DNA sequence is TGCGCCAGCAGCAAAACAGGGGGGAGCTCCTACGAGCAGTACTTC. It is translated as CASSKTGGSSYEQYF.